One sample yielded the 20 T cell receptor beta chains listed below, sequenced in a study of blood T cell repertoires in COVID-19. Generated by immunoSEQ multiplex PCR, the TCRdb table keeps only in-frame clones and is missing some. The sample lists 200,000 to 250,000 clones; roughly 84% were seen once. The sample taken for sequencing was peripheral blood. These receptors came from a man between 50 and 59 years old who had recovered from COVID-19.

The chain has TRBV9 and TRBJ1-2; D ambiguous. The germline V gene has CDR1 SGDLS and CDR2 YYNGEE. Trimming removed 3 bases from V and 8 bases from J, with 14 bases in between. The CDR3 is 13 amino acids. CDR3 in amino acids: CASSARGREGYTF. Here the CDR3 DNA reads TGTGCCAGCAGCGCCCGAGGAAGGGAGGGCTACACCTTC.

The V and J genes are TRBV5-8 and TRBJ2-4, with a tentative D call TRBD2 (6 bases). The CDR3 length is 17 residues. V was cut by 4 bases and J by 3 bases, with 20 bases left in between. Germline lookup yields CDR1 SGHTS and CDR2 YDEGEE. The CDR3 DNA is TGTGCCAGCAGCGGCGCCTCGGGAGAGAGTGACAAAAACATTCAGTACTTC. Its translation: CASSGASGESDKNIQYF.

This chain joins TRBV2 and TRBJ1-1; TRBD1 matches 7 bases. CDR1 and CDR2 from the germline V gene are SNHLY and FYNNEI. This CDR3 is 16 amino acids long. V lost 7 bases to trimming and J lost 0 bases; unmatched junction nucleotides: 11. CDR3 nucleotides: TGTGCCAGCACTATAATACAGGGGAGGATGAACACTGAAGCTTTCTTT. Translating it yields CASTIIQGRMNTEAFF.

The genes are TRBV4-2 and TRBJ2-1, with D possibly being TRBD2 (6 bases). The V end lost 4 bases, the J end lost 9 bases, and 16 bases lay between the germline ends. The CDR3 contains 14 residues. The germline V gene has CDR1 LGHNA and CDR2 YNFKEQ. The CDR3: CASSPGTAATEQFF. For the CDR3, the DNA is TGTGCCAGCAGCCCCGGGACTGCAGCTACTGAGCAGTTCTTC.

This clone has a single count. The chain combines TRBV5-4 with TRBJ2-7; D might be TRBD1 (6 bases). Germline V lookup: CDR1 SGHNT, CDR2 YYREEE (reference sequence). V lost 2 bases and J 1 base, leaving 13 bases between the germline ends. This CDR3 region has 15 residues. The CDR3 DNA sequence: TGTGCCAGCAGCTTCCGGGACAAGGGTTCCTACGAGCAGTACTTC. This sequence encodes CASSFRDKGSYEQYF. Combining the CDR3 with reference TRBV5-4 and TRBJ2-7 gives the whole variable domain ETGVTQSPTHLIKTRGQQVTLRCSSQSGHNTVSWYQQALGQGPQFIFQYYREEENGRGNFPPRFSGLQFPNYSSELNVNALELDDSALYLCASSFRDKGSYEQYFGPGTRLTVT.

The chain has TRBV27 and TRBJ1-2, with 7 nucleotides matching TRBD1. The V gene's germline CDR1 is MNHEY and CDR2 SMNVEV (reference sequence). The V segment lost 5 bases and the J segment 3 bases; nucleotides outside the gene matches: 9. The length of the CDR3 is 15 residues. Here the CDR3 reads CASSLRTGRDYGYTF. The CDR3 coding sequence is TGTGCCAGCAGTCTAAGGACAGGAAGGGACTATGGCTACACCTTC.

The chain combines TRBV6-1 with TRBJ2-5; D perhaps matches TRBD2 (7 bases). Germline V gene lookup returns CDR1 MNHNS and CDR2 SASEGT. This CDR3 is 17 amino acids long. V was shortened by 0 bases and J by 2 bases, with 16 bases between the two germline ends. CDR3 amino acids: CASSEALGGAKQETQYF. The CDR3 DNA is TGTGCCAGCAGTGAAGCGCTAGGGGGGGCCAAACAAGAGACCCAGTACTTC.

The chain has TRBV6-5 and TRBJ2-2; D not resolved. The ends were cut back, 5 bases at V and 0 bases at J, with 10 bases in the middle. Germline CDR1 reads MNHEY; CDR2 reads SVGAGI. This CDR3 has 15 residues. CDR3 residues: CASSRIATNTGELFF. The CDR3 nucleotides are TGTGCCAGCAGTCGAATCGCTACGAACACCGGGGAGCTGTTTTTT.

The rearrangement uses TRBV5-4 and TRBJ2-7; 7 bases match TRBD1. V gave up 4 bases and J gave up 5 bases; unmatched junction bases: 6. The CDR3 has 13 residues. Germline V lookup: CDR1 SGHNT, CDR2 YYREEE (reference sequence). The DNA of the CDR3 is TGTGCCAGCAGCCCACAGGGGACGCACGAGCAGTACTTC. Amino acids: CASSPQGTHEQYF. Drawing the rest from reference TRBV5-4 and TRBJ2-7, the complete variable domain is ETGVTQSPTHLIKTRGQQVTLRCSSQSGHNTVSWYQQALGQGPQFIFQYYREEENGRGNFPPRFSGLQFPNYSSELNVNALELDDSALYLCASSPQGTHEQYFGPGTRLTVT.

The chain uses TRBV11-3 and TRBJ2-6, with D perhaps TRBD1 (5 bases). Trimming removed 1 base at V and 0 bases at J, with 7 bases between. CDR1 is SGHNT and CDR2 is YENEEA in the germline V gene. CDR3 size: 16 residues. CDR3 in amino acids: CASSLGGSSGANVLTF. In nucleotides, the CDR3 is TGTGCCAGCAGCTTAGGGGGCAGCTCTGGGGCCAACGTCCTGACTTTC.

Here the CDR3 reads CASSVVSGPYNEQFF. CDR3 coding DNA: TGTGCCAGCAGCGTAGTTAGCGGGCCCTACAATGAGCAGTTCTTC. V usage is TRBV9 and J usage is TRBJ2-1, with TRBD2 identical over 7 bases. The CDR3 is made up of 15 amino acids. Trimming removed 0 bases from V and 2 bases from J; junction bases left unmatched: 2. The germline CDR1 and CDR2 sequences are SGDLS and YYNGEE.

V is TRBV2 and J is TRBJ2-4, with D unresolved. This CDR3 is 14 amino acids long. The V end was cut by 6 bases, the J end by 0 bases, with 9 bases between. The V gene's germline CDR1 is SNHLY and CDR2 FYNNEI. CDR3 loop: CASRKELAKNIQYF. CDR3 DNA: TGTGCCAGCAGAAAAGAACTAGCCAAAAACATTCAGTACTTC.

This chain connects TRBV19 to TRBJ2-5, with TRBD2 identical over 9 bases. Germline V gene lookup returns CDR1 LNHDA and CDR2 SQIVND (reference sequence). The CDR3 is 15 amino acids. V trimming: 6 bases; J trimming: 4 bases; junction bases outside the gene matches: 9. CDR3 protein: CASSDLAGFGETQYF. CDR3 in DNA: TGTGCCAGTAGCGATCTAGCGGGATTTGGAGAGACCCAGTACTTC.

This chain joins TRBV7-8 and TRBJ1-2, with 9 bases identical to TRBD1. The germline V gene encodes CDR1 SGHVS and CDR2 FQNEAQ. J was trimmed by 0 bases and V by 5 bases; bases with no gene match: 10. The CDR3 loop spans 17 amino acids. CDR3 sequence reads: CASSPRTGAIANYGYTF. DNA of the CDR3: TGTGCCAGCAGCCCTAGGACAGGGGCTATAGCTAACTATGGCTACACCTTC.

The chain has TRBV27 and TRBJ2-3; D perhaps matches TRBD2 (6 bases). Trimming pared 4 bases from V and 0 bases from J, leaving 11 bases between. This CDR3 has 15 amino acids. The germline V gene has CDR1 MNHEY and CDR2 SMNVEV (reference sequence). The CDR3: CASSWVSGSTDTQYF. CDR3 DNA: TGTGCCAGCAGTTGGGTGAGCGGGAGCACAGATACGCAGTATTTT.

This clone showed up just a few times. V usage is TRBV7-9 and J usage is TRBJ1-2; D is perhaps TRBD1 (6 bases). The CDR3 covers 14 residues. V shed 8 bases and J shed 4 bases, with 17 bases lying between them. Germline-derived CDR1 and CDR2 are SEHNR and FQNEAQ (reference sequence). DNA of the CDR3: TGTGCCAGCGGAAAACAGGGAGGGGGCTATGGCTACACCTTC. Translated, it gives CASGKQGGGYGYTF.

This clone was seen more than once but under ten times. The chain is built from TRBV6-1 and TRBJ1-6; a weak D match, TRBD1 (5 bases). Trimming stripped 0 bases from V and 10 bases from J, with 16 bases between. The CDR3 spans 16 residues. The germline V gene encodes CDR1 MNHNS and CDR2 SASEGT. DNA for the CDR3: TGTGCCAGCAGTGAAGCGTCTGCGGGGCTACGATCACCCCTCCACTTT. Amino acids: CASSEASAGLRSPLHF.

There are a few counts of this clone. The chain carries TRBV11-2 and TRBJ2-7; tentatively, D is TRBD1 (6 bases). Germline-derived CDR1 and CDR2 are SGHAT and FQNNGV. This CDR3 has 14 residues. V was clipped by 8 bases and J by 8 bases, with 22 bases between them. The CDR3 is CASGGPQGWYQQYF. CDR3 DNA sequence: TGTGCCAGCGGCGGGCCACAGGGCTGGTATCAGCAGTACTTC.

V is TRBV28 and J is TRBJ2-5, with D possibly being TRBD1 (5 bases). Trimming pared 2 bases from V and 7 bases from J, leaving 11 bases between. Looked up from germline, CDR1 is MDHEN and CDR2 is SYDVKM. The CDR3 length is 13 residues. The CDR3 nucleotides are TGTGCCAGCAGTTTAAGTCGTCAGGGGACCCAGTACTTC. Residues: CASSLSRQGTQYF.

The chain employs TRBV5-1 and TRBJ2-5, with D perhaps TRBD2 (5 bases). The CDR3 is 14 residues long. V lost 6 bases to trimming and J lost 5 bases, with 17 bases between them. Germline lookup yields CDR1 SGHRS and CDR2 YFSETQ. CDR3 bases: TGCGCCAGCATGGCCGACGTGCGGAGGGAGACCCAGTACTTC. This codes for CASMADVRRETQYF.